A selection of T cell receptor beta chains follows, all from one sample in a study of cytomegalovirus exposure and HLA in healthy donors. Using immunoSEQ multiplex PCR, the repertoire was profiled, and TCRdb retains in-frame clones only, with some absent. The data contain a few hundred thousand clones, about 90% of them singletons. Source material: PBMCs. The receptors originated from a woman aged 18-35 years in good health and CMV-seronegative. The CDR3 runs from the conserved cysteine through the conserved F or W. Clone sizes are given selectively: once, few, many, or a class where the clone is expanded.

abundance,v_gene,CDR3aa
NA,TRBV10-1,CASSESGQGDEAFF
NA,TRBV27,CASSFVDGYEQYF
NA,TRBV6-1,CASSPRDRVYGYTF
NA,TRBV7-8,CASSSRDRYNSPLHF
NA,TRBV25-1,CASSEPGTGLIQGYTF
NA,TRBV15,CATGGTNTEAFF
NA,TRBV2,CASSGDRGGYTF
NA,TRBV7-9,CASSYQGDTQYF
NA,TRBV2,CASSENGYTEAFF
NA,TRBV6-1,CASTTGGAGDTEAFF
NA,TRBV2,CASSDPTGTRGSYEQYF
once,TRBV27,CASSSGNYGYTF
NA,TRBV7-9,CASSDRVNYGYTF
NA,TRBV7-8,CASSIQGLGDTQYF
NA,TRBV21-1,CASSKGLAGKSTDTQYF
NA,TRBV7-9,CASSPGTGGEETQYF
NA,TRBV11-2,CASSLVAGVSGANVLTF
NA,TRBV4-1,CASRPHRGNGYTF
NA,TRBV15,CATSTRGQGQDIMNTEAFF
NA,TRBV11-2,CASSPTGARQAFF
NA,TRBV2,CASGTAQNYGYTF
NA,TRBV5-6,CASSLAMWSANEKLFF
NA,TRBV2,CASSPNRGPNYGYTF
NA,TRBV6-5,CASSYSQGNTEAFF
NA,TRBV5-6,CASSLGSSSGNTIYF
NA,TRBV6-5,CASSRPGQTTYEQYF
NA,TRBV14,CASSLRTDIYGYTF
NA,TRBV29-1,CSALAGIAEAFF
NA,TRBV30,CAWSAHPGQGSPTNEKLFF
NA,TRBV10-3,CAISESAAGVKGGYTF